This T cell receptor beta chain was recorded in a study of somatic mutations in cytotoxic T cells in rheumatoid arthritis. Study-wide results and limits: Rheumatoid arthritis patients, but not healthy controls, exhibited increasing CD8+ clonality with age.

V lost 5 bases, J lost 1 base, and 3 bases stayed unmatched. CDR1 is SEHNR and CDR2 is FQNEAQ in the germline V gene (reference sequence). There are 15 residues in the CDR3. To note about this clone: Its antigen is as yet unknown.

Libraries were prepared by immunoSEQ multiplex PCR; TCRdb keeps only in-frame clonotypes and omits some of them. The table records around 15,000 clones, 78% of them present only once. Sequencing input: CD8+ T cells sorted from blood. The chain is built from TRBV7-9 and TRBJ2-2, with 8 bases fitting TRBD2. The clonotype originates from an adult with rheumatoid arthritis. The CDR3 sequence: CASSGAGGNTGELFF. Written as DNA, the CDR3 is TGTGCCAGCAGCGGGGCGGGAGGGAACACCGGGGAGCTGTTTTTT.